The clone carrying this T cell receptor beta chain has at least ten counts. What it recognizes is unknown. TCRdb processed the 5' RACE reads anew with MiXCR; each CDR3 protein has one entry. The sample includes 450,000 or so distinct CDR3 sequences, around a quarter of them seen just once. This sample is drawn from a study of T-cell memory formation after mild COVID-19. Study summary: TCR clusters mostly belonged to single donors. Study-wide results and limits: Clones contracting across day 15 to 85 had a balanced CD4/CD8 profile; later expanding clones leaned CD4+.

The CDR3 contains 14 residues. Germline V CDR1 and CDR2: MNHEY, SVGEGT. Trimming cost V 6 bases and J 6 bases, with 16 bases left between them. The V call is TRBV6-2 or TRBV6-3, the J call TRBJ2-3; no reliable D call. Material for sequencing was PBMCs or a T cell subset sorted from them (not recorded which). This TCR was sampled from an adult woman who had mild COVID-19 (a few samples of this study predate the infection). Cell type and time point are not known. DNA for the CDR3: TGTGCCAGCAGCCCTAGGCTCGATCGGGATACGCAGTATTTT. Its translation is CASSPRLDRDTQYF.